These 6 T cell receptor beta chains were all obtained from the same sample, sequenced in a study of T cell changes during pregnancy in multiple sclerosis. Assay used: immunoSEQ multiplex PCR; TCRdb lists only in-frame clones, some missing. This table holds 95,000 to 100,000 clones, 91% found once. The material was peripheral blood, obtained in the second trimester of pregnancy. These receptors were collected from a female donor with multiple sclerosis, enrolled in a pregnancy study.

This clone was observed a handful of times. This sequence joins TRBV20-1 and TRBJ1-1; the D gene is possibly TRBD1 (5 bases). The ends were cut back, 3 bases at V and 12 bases at J, with 14 bases in the middle. Germline V gene data show CDR1 as DFQATT and CDR2 as SNEGSKA (reference sequence). The CDR3 runs to 11 residues. Here the CDR3 reads CSASPGGGTFF. The CDR3 nucleotides read TGCAGTGCTAGTCCCGGGGGGGGTACTTTCTTT.

The genes are TRBV19 and TRBJ1-2; 11 positions match TRBD1. Trimming removed 2 bases from V and 5 bases from J; junction bases left unmatched: 10. From germline, CDR1 is LNHDA and CDR2 SQIVND (reference sequence). The CDR3 is made up of 17 amino acids. CDR3 nucleotides: TGTGCCAGTAGTATAAGACTCGGACAGGGGGCCGGGTATGGCTACACCTTC. Translation: CASSIRLGQGAGYGYTF.

This sequence joins TRBV28 and TRBJ1-5; the match to TRBD1 covers 7 bases. The germline V gene has CDR1 MDHEN and CDR2 SYDVKM. Trimming took 7 bases from V and 3 from J; bases not matched to a gene: 9. The CDR3 covers 15 residues. The CDR3 DNA reads TGTGCCAGCACCCTGCGGCAGGGGGACAATCAGCCCCAGCATTTT. Amino acid sequence: CASTLRQGDNQPQHF. Together with reference TRBV28 and TRBJ1-5, the CDR3 gives the full variable domain: DVKVTQSSRYLVKRTGEKVFLECVQDMDHENMFWYRQDPGLGLRLIYFSYDVKMKEKGDIPEGYSVSREKKERFSLILESASTNQTSMYLCASTLRQGDNQPQHFGDGTRLSIL.

The chain employs TRBV5-1 and TRBJ2-1; TRBD2 is a possible D gene (6 bases). The germline V gene has CDR1 SGHRS and CDR2 YFSETQ. Trimming took off 4 bases at V and 0 bases at J, with 11 bases between the two ends. The CDR3 totals 15 residues. The CDR3 DNA reads TGCGCCAGCAGCGGTAGCGGAAGCTCCTACAATGAGCAGTTCTTC. Translation: CASSGSGSSYNEQFF.

The chain recombines TRBV7-9 with TRBJ2-5, with 13 bases aligning to TRBD2. The ends lost 4 bases at V and 13 bases at J; junction bases unmatched: 9. CDR1 and CDR2 from the germline V gene are SEHNR and FQNEAQ (reference sequence). The CDR3 spans 14 residues. The CDR3 spells CASSSTSGRNPWYF. The CDR3 DNA is TGTGCCAGCAGCTCGACTAGCGGGAGGAACCCCTGGTACTTC.

V is TRBV7-9 and J is TRBJ2-1, with 8 nucleotides matching TRBD2. The germline gives CDR1 SEHNR, CDR2 FQNEAQ (reference sequence). CDR3 length: 16 residues. Losses at the gene ends were 6 bases for V and 8 bases for J; bases not matched to a gene: 15. CDR3 residues: CASSYARGANPHEQFF. CDR3 nucleotides: TGTGCCAGCAGTTATGCGCGGGGGGCGAATCCCCATGAGCAGTTCTTC.